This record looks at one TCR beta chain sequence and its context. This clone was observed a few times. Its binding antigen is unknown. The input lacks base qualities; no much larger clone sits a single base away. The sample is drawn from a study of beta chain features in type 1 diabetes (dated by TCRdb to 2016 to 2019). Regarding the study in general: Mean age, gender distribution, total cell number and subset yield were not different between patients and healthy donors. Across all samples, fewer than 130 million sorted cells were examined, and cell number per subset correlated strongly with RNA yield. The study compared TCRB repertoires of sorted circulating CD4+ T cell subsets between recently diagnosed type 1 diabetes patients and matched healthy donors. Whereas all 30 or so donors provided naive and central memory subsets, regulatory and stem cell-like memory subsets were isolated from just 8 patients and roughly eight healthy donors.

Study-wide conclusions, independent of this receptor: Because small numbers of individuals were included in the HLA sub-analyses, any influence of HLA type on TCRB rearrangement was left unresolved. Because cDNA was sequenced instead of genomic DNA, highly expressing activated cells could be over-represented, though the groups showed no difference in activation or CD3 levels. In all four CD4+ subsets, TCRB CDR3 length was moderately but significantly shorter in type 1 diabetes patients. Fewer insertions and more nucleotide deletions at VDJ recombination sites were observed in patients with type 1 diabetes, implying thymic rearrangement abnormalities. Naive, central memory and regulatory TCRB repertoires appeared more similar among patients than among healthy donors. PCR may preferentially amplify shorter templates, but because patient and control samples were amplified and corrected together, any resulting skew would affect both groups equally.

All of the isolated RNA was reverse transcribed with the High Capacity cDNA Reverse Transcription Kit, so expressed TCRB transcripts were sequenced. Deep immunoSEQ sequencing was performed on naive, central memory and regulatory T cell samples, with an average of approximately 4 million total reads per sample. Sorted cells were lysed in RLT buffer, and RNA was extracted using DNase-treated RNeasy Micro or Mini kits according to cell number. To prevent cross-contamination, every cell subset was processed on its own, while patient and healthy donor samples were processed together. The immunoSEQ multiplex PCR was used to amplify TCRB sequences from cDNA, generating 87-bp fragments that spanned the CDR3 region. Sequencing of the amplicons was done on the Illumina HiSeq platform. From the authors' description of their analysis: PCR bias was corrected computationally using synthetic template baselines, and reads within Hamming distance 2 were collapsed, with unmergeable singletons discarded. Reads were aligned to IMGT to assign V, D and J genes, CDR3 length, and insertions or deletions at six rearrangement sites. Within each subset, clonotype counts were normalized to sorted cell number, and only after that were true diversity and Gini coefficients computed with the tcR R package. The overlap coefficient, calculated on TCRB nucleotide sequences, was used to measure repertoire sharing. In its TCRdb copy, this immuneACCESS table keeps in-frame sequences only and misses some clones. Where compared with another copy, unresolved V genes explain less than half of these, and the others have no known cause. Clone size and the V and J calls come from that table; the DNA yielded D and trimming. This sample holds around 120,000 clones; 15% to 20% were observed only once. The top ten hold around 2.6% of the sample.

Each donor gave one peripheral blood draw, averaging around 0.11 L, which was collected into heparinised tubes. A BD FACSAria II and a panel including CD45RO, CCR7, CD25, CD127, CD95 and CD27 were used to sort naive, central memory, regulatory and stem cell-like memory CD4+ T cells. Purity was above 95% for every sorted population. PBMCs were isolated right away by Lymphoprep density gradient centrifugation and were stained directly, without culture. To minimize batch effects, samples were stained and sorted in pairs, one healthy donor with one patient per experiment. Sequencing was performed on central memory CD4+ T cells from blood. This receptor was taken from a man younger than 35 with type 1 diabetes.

The CDR3 protein sequence reads: CASSGAEVNNEQFF. The bases read TGCGCCAGCAGCGGGGCCGAGGTCAACAATGAGCAGTTCTTC. The rearranged segments are TRBV5-1 and TRBJ2-1, with a weak D call of TRBD1 (5 bases match). The germline V gene provides CDR1 SGHRS and CDR2 YFSETQ. V sheds 4 bases and J sheds 5 bases, leaving 13 bases between their ends. Its CDR3 holds 14 amino acids, cysteine through phenylalanine. CDR3 DNA only is kept here, 42 bases in frame from base 1. The reference TRBV5-1 and TRBJ2-1 proteins fill in what lies around the CDR3, so the full variable domain reads KAGVTQTPRYLIKTRGQQVTLSCSPISGHRSVSWYQQTPGQGLQFLFEYFSETQRNKGNFPGRFSGRQFSNSRSEMNVSTLELGDSALYLCASSGAEVNNEQFFGPGTRLTVL.